These 32 T cell receptor beta chains share one sample of origin, sequenced in a study of long-term antiretroviral therapy in people with HIV. The authors ran the immunoSEQ assay, v3.0, at survey level. Sequencing was performed with immunoSEQ multiplex PCR; in TCRdb, only in-frame clones are kept and a portion is missing. The data hold around 34,000 clones, with approximately 75% observed a single time. The sequencing used unsorted PBMCs, collected 3 years after starting antiretroviral therapy. These receptors all come from a man in his fifties or sixties with HIV.

V and J are TRBV6-5 and TRBJ1-1; D gene unclear. Trimming took 0 bases from V and 7 from J, leaving 12 bases between them. The CDR3 totals 14 residues. Looked up from germline, CDR1 is MNHEY and CDR2 is SVGAGI. The CDR3 loop reads CASSYSIGRSEAFF. DNA for the CDR3: TGTGCCAGCAGTTACTCGATCGGTCGTAGTGAAGCTTTCTTT.

V and J are TRBV19 and TRBJ2-1; the D is unclear. The CDR3 spans 16 residues. In germline, CDR1 is LNHDA, CDR2 SQIVND (reference sequence). V lost 5 bases, J lost 0 bases, and 14 bases lay in between. The CDR3: CASSAQEPLSYNEQFF. The CDR3 region has the DNA TGTGCCAGTAGTGCCCAGGAGCCGCTCTCCTACAATGAGCAGTTCTTC.

This rearrangement joins TRBV11-3 to TRBJ1-1; no reliable D call. V lost 3 bases to trimming and J lost 1 base, with 6 bases between them. Germline loops: CDR1 SGHNT, CDR2 YENEEA. The length of the CDR3 is 13 residues. CDR3 sequence reads: CASSLQWNTEAFF. The DNA of the CDR3 is TGTGCCAGCAGCTTGCAATGGAACACTGAAGCTTTCTTT.

The gene calls are TRBV7-9 and TRBJ1-2; a possible D gene is TRBD1 (5 bases). CDR3 size: 13 residues. V lost 3 bases to trimming and J lost 6 bases, with 11 bases between them. Germline V gene sequence: CDR1 SEHNR, CDR2 FQNEAQ (reference sequence). CDR3 DNA sequence: TGTGCCAGCAGCTTTGACAGTACCCATGGCTACACCTTC. Its protein is CASSFDSTHGYTF.

This clone showed up just a few times. The gene calls are TRBV2 and TRBJ1-5; the D is unclear. V was shortened by 6 bases and J by 2 bases, with 11 bases between the two germline ends. The CDR3 extends over 14 amino acids. From germline, CDR1 is SNHLY and CDR2 FYNNEI. CDR3 sequence (DNA): TGTGCCAGCAGCTTCAATATAGGCAATCAGCCCCAGCATTTT. Residues: CASSFNIGNQPQHF.

This chain connects TRBV5-1 to TRBJ2-1, with D possibly matching TRBD1 (6 bases). Trimming took off 3 bases at V and 5 bases at J, with 18 bases between the two ends. CDR1 SGHRS and CDR2 YFSETQ come from the germline V gene. There are 16 residues in the CDR3. CDR3 sequence (DNA): TGCGCCAGCAGCTACCCCCGGGACACCGTTGACAATGAGCAGTTCTTC. Amino acids: CASSYPRDTVDNEQFF.

The J gene is TRBJ1-1, the V gene TRBV7-2; D may be TRBD1 (6 bases). The V end was cut by 6 bases, the J end by 5 bases, with 16 bases between. The CDR3 runs to 14 residues. Looked up from germline, CDR1 is SGHTA and CDR2 is FQGNSA. CDR3 sequence: CASSPGASRTEAFF. The CDR3 DNA is TGTGCCAGCAGTCCAGGGGCTAGCAGGACTGAAGCTTTCTTT.

The V call is TRBV18, the J call TRBJ2-7, with 10 positions matching TRBD1. The ends lost 3 bases at V and 6 bases at J; junction bases unmatched: 5. CDR3 length: 14 amino acids. Germline V gives CDR1 KGHSH, CDR2 LQKENI. The CDR3 protein is CASSPSRDRGEQYF. The CDR3, as DNA: TGTGCCAGCTCACCCTCCCGGGACAGGGGCGAGCAGTACTTC. The full variable domain, in which reference TRBV18 and TRBJ2-7 provide the parts outside the CDR3, is NAGVMQNPRHLVRRRGQEARLRCSPMKGHSHVYWYRQLPEEGLKFMVYLQKENIIDESGMPKERFSAEFPKEGPSILRIQQVVRGDSAAYFCASSPSRDRGEQYFGPGTRLTVT.

J is TRBJ1-6 and V is TRBV18, with a weak D call TRBD1 (6 bases). Germline V gene sequence: CDR1 KGHSH, CDR2 LQKENI. CDR3 length equals 14 residues. Trimming pared 6 bases from V and 7 bases from J, leaving 13 bases between. CDR3 nucleotide sequence: TGTGCCAGCTCTGTAGACAGGAAGAATTCACCCCTCCACTTT. As protein: CASSVDRKNSPLHF. Filled out from reference TRBV18 and TRBJ1-6, the complete variable domain reads NAGVMQNPRHLVRRRGQEARLRCSPMKGHSHVYWYRQLPEEGLKFMVYLQKENIIDESGMPKERFSAEFPKEGPSILRIQQVVRGDSAAYFCASSVDRKNSPLHFGNGTRLTVT.

The rearrangement uses TRBV19 and TRBJ1-2; unclear D gene. V was pared by 8 bases and J by 4 bases, with 11 bases between. The CDR3 covers 12 residues. Germline V gene data show CDR1 as LNHDA and CDR2 as SQIVND (reference sequence). CDR3 sequence: CASSFAAYGYTF. CDR3 DNA sequence: TGTGCCAGTTCATTCGCGGCCTATGGCTACACCTTC.

In its sample, this clone was seen a few times. The chain uses TRBV6-1 and TRBJ2-7; D is unclear. This CDR3 spans 17 amino acids. Trimming stripped 3 bases from V and 0 bases from J, with 18 bases between. Germline CDR1 reads MNHNS; CDR2 reads SASEGT. The CDR3 here is CASSERGAPRSSYEQYF. The CDR3 DNA reads as TGTGCCAGCAGTGAGCGTGGAGCGCCAAGGAGCTCCTACGAGCAGTACTTC.

Here the CDR3 reads CASTADRGPPYEQYF. For the CDR3, the DNA is TGTGCCAGCACCGCGGACAGGGGTCCCCCATACGAGCAGTACTTC. This sequence joins TRBV7-9 and TRBJ2-7, with TRBD1 matching over 9 bases. The CDR3 covers 15 residues. In germline, CDR1 is SEHNR, CDR2 FQNEAQ (reference sequence). The V gene end was trimmed by 7 bases and the J gene end by 4 bases; junction bases not matched to a gene: 11.

In this sample, this clone turned up a few times. This rearrangement joins TRBV4-3 to TRBJ1-2; D gene uncertain. Germline CDR1 LGHNA, CDR2 YSLEER. Trimming took off 0 bases at V and 3 bases at J, with 11 bases between the two ends. The CDR3 is made up of 15 amino acids. CDR3 DNA sequence: TGCGCCAGCAGCCAAGATCGCTCTGGGGACTATGGCTACACCTTC. Residues: CASSQDRSGDYGYTF.

This clone was seen a few times. The chain carries TRBV18 and TRBJ2-7; unclear D gene. Per the germline V gene, CDR1 is KGHSH and CDR2 is LQKENI. V lost 2 bases and J 4 bases, leaving 12 bases between the germline ends. This CDR3 has 14 amino acids. CDR3 loop: CASSPASHGYEQYF. CDR3 DNA sequence: TGTGCCAGCTCACCAGCCTCCCACGGATACGAGCAGTACTTC.

This clone was seen only a few times. The rearrangement joins TRBV6-5 to TRBJ2-7; tentatively, D is TRBD1 (5 bases). In germline, CDR1 is MNHEY, CDR2 SVGAGI. V lost 5 bases and J 1 base, leaving 9 bases between the germline ends. The CDR3 contains 13 residues. CDR3 residues: CASSQRQSYEQYF. Written as DNA, the CDR3 is TGTGCCAGCAGTCAACGACAGTCCTACGAGCAGTACTTC.

This clone was detected a few times. This sequence joins TRBV7-8 and TRBJ2-5; 9 bases are a match to TRBD1. Germline V gene sequence: CDR1 SGHVS, CDR2 FQNEAQ. The CDR3 sequence is 15 residues long. J was trimmed by 2 bases and V by 3 bases; bases with no gene match: 4. The CDR3 sequence: CASSFWGQGQETQYF. CDR3 bases: TGTGCCAGCAGCTTTTGGGGACAGGGACAAGAGACCCAGTACTTC.

V and J are TRBV10-2 and TRBJ1-5; no definite D call. Per germline, CDR1 WSHSY and CDR2 SAAADI. This CDR3 contains 14 residues. The V end was cut by 8 bases, the J end by 0 bases, with 11 bases between. CDR3 DNA sequence: TGCGCCAGCCTAGGAGGCAGTAGCAATCAGCCCCAGCATTTT. Its translation is CASLGGSSNQPQHF.

The chain employs TRBV18 and TRBJ1-3, with unresolved D. This CDR3 contains 15 residues. CDR1 KGHSH and CDR2 LQKENI come from the germline V gene. Trimming took off 0 bases at V and 0 bases at J, with 6 bases between the two ends. CDR3 nucleotides: TGTGCCAGCTCACCACCGGCAAGCTCTGGAAACACCATATATTTT. Residues: CASSPPASSGNTIYF.

V and J are TRBV29-1 and TRBJ1-3; D gene unclear. Germline V lookup: CDR1 SQVTM, CDR2 ANQGSEA. CDR3 length equals 13 residues. Between the trimmed V and J ends, which lost 0 bases and 4 bases, there was a span of 7 bases. CDR3 loop: CSVEDRTGNTIYF. The CDR3 coding sequence is TGCAGCGTTGAAGATCGGACGGGAAACACCATATATTTT. Full variable domain (remainder filled in from reference TRBV29-1 and TRBJ1-3): SAVISQKPSRDICQRGTSLTIQCQVDSQVTMMFWYRQQPGQSLTLIATANQGSEATYESGFVIDKFPISRPNLTFSTLTVSNMSPEDSSIYLCSVEDRTGNTIYFGEGSWLTVV.

The rearrangement joins TRBV5-1 to TRBJ1-2, with D uncertain. The germline V and J ends were trimmed by 0 bases and 4 bases, with 13 bases remaining between them. Looked up from germline, CDR1 is SGHRS and CDR2 is YFSETQ. This CDR3 spans 15 amino acids. In DNA, the CDR3 is TGCGCCAGCAGCTTGGCAGGAGGAGATACCTATGGCTACACCTTC. It specifies CASSLAGGDTYGYTF.

The genes are TRBV21-1 and TRBJ1-1. TRBV21-1 is marked as a pseudogene. The CDR3 covers 14 residues. This CDR3 is CASRTKGGNTEAFF. The CDR3 nucleotides are TGTGCCAGCAGAACCAAGGGGGGGAACACTGAAGCTTTCTTT.

The rearrangement uses TRBV18 and TRBJ2-7; a weak D match, TRBD1 (5 bases). In germline, CDR1 is KGHSH, CDR2 LQKENI. This CDR3 has 14 residues. V shed 1 base and J shed 2 bases, with 9 bases lying between them. DNA of the CDR3: TGTGCCAGCTCACCACGGCAGGGAACCTACGAGCAGTACTTC. Protein sequence: CASSPRQGTYEQYF.

This clone was counted between two and nine times. V is TRBV5-1 and J is TRBJ2-1, with D perhaps matching TRBD1 (5 bases). Trimming shortened V by 1 base and J by 7 bases, and 12 bases separated the two germline ends. The CDR3 extends over 14 amino acids. Per germline, CDR1 SGHRS and CDR2 YFSETQ. This CDR3 reads CASSLFPGYNEQFF. CDR3 DNA: TGCGCCAGCAGCTTGTTCCCAGGGTATAATGAGCAGTTCTTC.

This clone showed up just a few times. V is TRBV7-2 and J is TRBJ1-1; D gene unclear. The CDR3 is 14 residues long. Trimming shortened V by 5 bases and J by 2 bases, and 12 bases separated the two germline ends. Germline CDR1 SGHTA, CDR2 FQGNSA. The CDR3: CASSPSNINTEAFF. For the CDR3, the DNA is TGTGCCAGCAGCCCCTCTAACATAAACACTGAAGCTTTCTTT. The complete variable domain, with remaining parts taken from reference TRBV7-2 and TRBJ1-1, reads GAGVSQSPSNKVTEKGKDVELRCDPISGHTALYWYRQSLGQGLEFLIYFQGNSAPDKSGLPSDRFSAERTGGSVSTLTIQRTQQEDSAVYLCASSPSNINTEAFFGQGTRLTVV.

The chain joins TRBV6-5 to TRBJ2-7; D not certain. V lost 4 bases and J lost 0, with 7 bases in between. The germline V gene encodes CDR1 MNHEY and CDR2 SVGAGI. The length of the CDR3 is 13 residues. Written as DNA, the CDR3 is TGTGCCAGCAGTTCGACTGGCTCCTACGAGCAGTACTTC. It yields the protein CASSSTGSYEQYF.

The chain has TRBV28 and TRBJ1-4; 7 bases agree with TRBD1. The V gene's germline CDR1 is MDHEN and CDR2 SYDVKM. This CDR3 has 14 amino acids. The V segment lost 2 bases and the J segment 8 bases; nucleotides outside the gene matches: 5. CDR3 in amino acids: CASSLGGGWEKLFF. The CDR3 DNA follows: TGTGCCAGCAGTTTAGGAGGGGGCTGGGAAAAACTGTTTTTT.

This chain joins TRBV7-9 and TRBJ2-3; D is unresolved. Germline-derived CDR1 and CDR2 are SEHNR and FQNEAQ (reference sequence). V was trimmed by 4 bases and J by 1 base, leaving 9 bases between them. The CDR3 sequence is 14 residues long. The CDR3 DNA reads TGTGCCAGCAGCTCGACCGGGCGCACAGATACGCAGTATTTT. Translation gives CASSSTGRTDTQYF. The variable domain in full, with the rest retrieved from reference TRBV7-9 and TRBJ2-3, is DTGVSQNPRHKITKRGQNVTFRCDPISEHNRLYWYRQTLGQGPEFLTYFQNEAQLEKSRLLSDRFSAERPKGSFSTLEIQRTEQGDSAMYLCASSSTGRTDTQYFGPGTRLTVL.

The chain links TRBV6-5 to TRBJ1-4; the D gene is possibly TRBD1 (5 bases). This CDR3 region has 14 residues. Trimming left V 6 bases short and J 8 bases short, with 16 bases between. Per germline, CDR1 MNHEY and CDR2 SVGAGI. The chain's CDR3 is CASRRTSGKEKLFF. In DNA, the CDR3 is TGTGCCAGCAGACGGACCTCAGGGAAGGAAAAACTGTTTTTT.

This clone turned up a few times. The chain recombines TRBV27 with TRBJ2-2; 8 bases are shared with TRBD2. This CDR3 contains 14 residues. The J segment lost 2 bases and the V segment lost 8 bases, leaving 4 bases of the junction unmatched. The germline gives CDR1 MNHEY, CDR2 SMNVEV (reference sequence). The CDR3: CASRLARNTGELFF. In DNA form, the CDR3 reads TGTGCCAGCCGACTAGCGAGAAACACCGGGGAGCTGTTTTTT.

This chain joins TRBV2 and TRBJ1-2; D not certain. Trimming cost V 6 bases and J 5 bases, with 16 bases left between them. The CDR3 runs to 14 residues. Germline CDR1 SNHLY, CDR2 FYNNEI. The CDR3 DNA reads TGTGCCAGCAGACTGGCCGCATTGGGGTATGGCTACACCTTC. Translated, it gives CASRLAALGYGYTF.

The CDR3 region has the DNA TGTGCCAGTAGTATTCAGGCGGGAGGTCGGTATACGCAGTATTTT. Protein: CASSIQAGGRYTQYF. The gene calls are TRBV19 and TRBJ2-3, with 8 bases aligning to TRBD2. With V trimmed by 3 bases and J by 7 bases, 9 bases remained unmatched. From germline, CDR1 is LNHDA and CDR2 SQIVND (reference sequence). The CDR3 is 15 residues long.

The chain is built from TRBV5-1 and TRBJ2-2; the match to TRBD1 covers 9 bases. With V trimmed by 4 bases and J by 6 bases, 10 bases remained unmatched. This CDR3 is built from 16 residues. Germline V gene data show CDR1 as SGHRS and CDR2 as YFSETQ. The CDR3 coding sequence is TGCGCCAGCAGCCAGTACAGGGGGCGCGGGGCCGGGGAGCTGTTTTTT. This translates into CASSQYRGRGAGELFF. Looking up the rest from reference TRBV5-1 and TRBJ2-2 gives the full variable domain: KAGVTQTPRYLIKTRGQQVTLSCSPISGHRSVSWYQQTPGQGLQFLFEYFSETQRNKGNFPGRFSGRQFSNSRSEMNVSTLELGDSALYLCASSQYRGRGAGELFFGEGSRLTVL.